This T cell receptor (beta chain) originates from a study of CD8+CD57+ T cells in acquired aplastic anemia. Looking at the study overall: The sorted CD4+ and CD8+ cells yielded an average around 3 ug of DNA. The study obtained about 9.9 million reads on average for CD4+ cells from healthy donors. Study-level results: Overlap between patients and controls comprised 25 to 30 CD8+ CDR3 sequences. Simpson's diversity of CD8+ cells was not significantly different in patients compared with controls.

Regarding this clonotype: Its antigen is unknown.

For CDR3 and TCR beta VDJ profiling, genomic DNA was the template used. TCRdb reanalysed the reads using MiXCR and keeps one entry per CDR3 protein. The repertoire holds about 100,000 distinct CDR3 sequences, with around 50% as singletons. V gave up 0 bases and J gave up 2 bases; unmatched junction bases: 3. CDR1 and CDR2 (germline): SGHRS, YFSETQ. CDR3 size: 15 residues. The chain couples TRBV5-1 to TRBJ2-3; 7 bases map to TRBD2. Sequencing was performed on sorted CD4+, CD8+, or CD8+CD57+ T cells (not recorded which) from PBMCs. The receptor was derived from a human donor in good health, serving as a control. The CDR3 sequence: CASSLERGLTDTQYF. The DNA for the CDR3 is TGCGCCAGCAGCTTGGAGCGGGGTCTCACAGATACGCAGTATTTT.